This T cell receptor beta chain was profiled in a study of blood T cells in healthy people across ages. Ranging in age from roughly 6 to 100, the donors were healthy Caucasian individuals from Russia. This CDR3 comprises 14 residues. Between the trimmed V and J ends, which lost 2 bases and 5 bases, there was a span of 12 bases. With a J-beta primer mix and a sample-barcoded 5' primer, a second PCR ran about 7 to 12 cycles. TCRdb independently ran MiXCR on the 5' RACE reads; one entry per CDR3 protein. The sample includes over 1,500,000 distinct CDR3 sequences, 49% of them seen just once. The sequence was collected from a woman aged 40 to 49 in good health. The chain couples TRBV12-3 or TRBV12-4 to TRBJ1-2, with D possibly TRBD1 on 5 matching bases. The specimen was blood. The CDR3 region is CASSLPGTQYGYTF. The CDR3 coding sequence is TGTGCCAGCAGTTTACCCGGGACCCAGTATGGCTACACCTTC.